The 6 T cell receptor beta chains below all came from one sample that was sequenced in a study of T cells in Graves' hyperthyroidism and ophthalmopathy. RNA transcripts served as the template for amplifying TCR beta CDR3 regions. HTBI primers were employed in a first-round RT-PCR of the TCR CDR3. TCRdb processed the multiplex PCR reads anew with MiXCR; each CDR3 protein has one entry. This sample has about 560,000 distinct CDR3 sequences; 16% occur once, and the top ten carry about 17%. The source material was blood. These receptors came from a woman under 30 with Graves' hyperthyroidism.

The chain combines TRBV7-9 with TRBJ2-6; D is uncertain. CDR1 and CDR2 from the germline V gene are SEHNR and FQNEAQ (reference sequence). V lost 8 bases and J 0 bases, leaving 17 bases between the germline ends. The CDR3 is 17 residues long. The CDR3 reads CASFLGKGLSGANVLTF. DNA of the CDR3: TGTGCCAGCTTCCTGGGAAAGGGCCTCTCTGGGGCCAACGTCCTGACTTTC.

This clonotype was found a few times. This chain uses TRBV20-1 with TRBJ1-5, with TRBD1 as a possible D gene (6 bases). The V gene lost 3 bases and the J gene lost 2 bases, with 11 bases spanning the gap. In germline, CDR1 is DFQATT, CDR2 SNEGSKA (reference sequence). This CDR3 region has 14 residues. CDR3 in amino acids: CSARWGAGNQPQHF. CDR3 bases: TGCAGTGCTAGGTGGGGGGCGGGCAATCAGCCCCAGCATTTT.

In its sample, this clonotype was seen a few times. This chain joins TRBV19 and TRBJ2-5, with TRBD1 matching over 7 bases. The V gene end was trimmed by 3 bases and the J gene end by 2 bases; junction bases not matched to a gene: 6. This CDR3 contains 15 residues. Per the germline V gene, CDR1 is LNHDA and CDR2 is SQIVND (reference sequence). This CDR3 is CASSIRQGVQETQYF. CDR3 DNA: TGTGCCAGTAGTATCAGGCAGGGGGTACAAGAGACCCAGTACTTC.

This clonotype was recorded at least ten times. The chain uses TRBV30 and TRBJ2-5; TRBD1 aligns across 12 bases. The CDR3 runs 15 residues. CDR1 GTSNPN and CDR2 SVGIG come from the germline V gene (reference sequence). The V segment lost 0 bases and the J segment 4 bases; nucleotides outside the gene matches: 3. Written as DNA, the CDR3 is TGTGCCTGGAGTGTGGGACAGGGGGCGGGAGAGACCCAGTACTTC. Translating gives CAWSVGQGAGETQYF.

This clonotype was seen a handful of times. DNA of the CDR3: TGTGCCAGCAGCGGAACTTCTTTCACAGATACGCAGTATTTT. Amino acids: CASSGTSFTDTQYF. This chain links TRBV6-2 or TRBV6-3 with TRBJ2-3, with no clear D. The CDR3 covers 14 residues. Germline V gene data show CDR1 as MNHEY and CDR2 as SVGEGT. V was cut by 6 bases and J by 2 bases, with 12 bases left in between.

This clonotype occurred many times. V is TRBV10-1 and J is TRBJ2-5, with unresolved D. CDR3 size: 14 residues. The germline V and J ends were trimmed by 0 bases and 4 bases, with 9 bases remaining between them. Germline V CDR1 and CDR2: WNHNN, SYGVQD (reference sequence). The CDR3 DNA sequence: TGCGCCAGCAGTGAGTCGGTGGGTGCAGAGACCCAGTACTTC. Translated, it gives CASSESVGAETQYF.